Below are 8 T cell receptor beta chains sequenced from a single sample in a study of blood T cell repertoires in COVID-19. Assay used: immunoSEQ multiplex PCR; TCRdb lists only in-frame clones, some missing. The sample holds about 50,000 clones; over 80% are singletons and the top ten take roughly 13%. Specimen: peripheral blood. These receptors were collected from a human donor with active COVID-19. The donor label of this sample is uncertain.

V usage is TRBV18 and J usage is TRBJ2-7, with D possibly TRBD2 on 6 matching bases. The CDR3 length is 14 residues. CDR1 is KGHSH and CDR2 is LQKENI in the germline V gene. The germline V and J ends were trimmed by 3 bases and 6 bases, with 15 bases remaining between them. CDR3 protein: CASSPGLPAREQYF. CDR3 nucleotides: TGTGCCAGCTCACCGGGACTCCCAGCGCGCGAGCAGTACTTC.

Comment on this clone: One end of the junction does not line up with germline, which may come from a read error. This sequence joins TRBV7-7 and TRBJ2-1, with unresolved D. Germline V gives CDR1 SSHAT, CDR2 FNYEAQ (reference sequence). This CDR3 spans 16 amino acids. The CDR3, as DNA: TGTGCTAGCAGCTTAAAAACTGGTTCCTCCTACAATGAGCAGTTCTTC. As protein: CASSLKTGSSYNEQFF.

The chain is built from TRBV5-4 and TRBJ1-1; no clear D. This CDR3 spans 15 amino acids. CDR1 SGHNT and CDR2 YYREEE come from the germline V gene (reference sequence). Trimming left V 4 bases short and J 1 base short, with 14 bases between. CDR3 in amino acids: CASSREGAANTEAFF. CDR3 nucleotides: TGTGCCAGCAGCCGAGAAGGAGCTGCGAACACTGAAGCTTTCTTT.

The chain employs TRBV6-5 and TRBJ2-1, with TRBD1 identical over 9 bases. The CDR3 runs to 15 residues. V lost 0 bases, J lost 7 bases, and 4 bases stayed unmatched. Germline-derived CDR1 and CDR2 are MNHEY and SVGAGI. For the CDR3, the DNA is TGTGCCAGCAGTTACTCACAGGGGGCCAGAAATGAGCAGTTCTTC. The encoded protein is CASSYSQGARNEQFF.

This sequence joins TRBV2 and TRBJ2-3; D uncertain. The CDR3 length is 14 residues. With 2 bases removed from V and 6 bases from J, the gap between germline ends came to 12 bases. Germline V CDR1 and CDR2: SNHLY, FYNNEI. In DNA form, the CDR3 reads TGTGCCAGCAGTGAACTACGGTTAATGGATACGCAGTATTTT. Translating it yields CASSELRLMDTQYF.

The chain recombines TRBV30 with TRBJ1-3; possibly TRBD1 for D (6 bases). Germline V gene sequence: CDR1 GTSNPN, CDR2 SVGIG (reference sequence). The ends were cut back, 2 bases at V and 4 bases at J, with 15 bases in the middle. The CDR3 length is 15 residues. The CDR3 sequence: CAWSPRGIRGNTIYF. The CDR3, as DNA: TGTGCCTGGAGTCCTAGGGGGATAAGGGGAAACACCATATATTTT.

In this sample, this clone turned up once. The genes are TRBV10-3 and TRBJ2-7; 7 bases match TRBD1. In germline, CDR1 is ENHRY, CDR2 SYGVKD. This CDR3 comprises 16 residues. The junction had 8 bases not matched to a gene; V was cut back by 0 bases and J by 3 bases. The CDR3 here is CAISESGRQGDYEQYF. In nucleotides, the CDR3 is TGTGCCATCAGTGAGTCCGGCAGACAGGGAGACTACGAGCAGTACTTC.

The chain has TRBV18 and TRBJ2-7; tentatively, D is TRBD2 (6 bases). Germline V gene lookup returns CDR1 KGHSH and CDR2 LQKENI. Deletions cut 1 base from V and 1 base from J, with 17 bases between. This CDR3 region has 17 residues. CDR3 sequence: CASSPRVVADISYEQYF. In DNA, the CDR3 is TGTGCCAGCTCACCACGGGTGGTAGCGGACATATCCTACGAGCAGTACTTC.